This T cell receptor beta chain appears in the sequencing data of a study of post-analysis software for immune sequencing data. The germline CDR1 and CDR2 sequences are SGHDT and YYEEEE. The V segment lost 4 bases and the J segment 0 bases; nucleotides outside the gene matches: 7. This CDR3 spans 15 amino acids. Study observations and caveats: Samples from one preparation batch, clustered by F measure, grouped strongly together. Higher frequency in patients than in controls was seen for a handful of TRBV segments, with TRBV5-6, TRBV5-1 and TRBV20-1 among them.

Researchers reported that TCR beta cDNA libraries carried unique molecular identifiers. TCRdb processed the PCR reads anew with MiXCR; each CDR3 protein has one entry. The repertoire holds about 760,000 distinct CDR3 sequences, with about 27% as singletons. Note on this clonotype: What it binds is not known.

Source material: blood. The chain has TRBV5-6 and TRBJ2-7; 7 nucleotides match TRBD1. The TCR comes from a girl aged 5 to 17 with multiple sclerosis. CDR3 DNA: TGTGCCAGCAGCCTGACAGGGTTGGGCTCCTACGAGCAGTACTTC. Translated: CASSLTGLGSYEQYF. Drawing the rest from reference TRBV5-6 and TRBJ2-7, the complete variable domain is DAGVTQSPTHLIKTRGQQVTLRCSPKSGHDTVSWYQQALGQGPQFIFQYYEEEERQRGNFPDRFSGHQFPNYSSELNVNALLLGDSALYLCASSLTGLGSYEQYFGPGTRLTVT.